These 4 T cell receptor beta chains were sequenced from one sample in a study of blood T cell repertoires in COVID-19. Method: immunoSEQ multiplex PCR; TCRdb's copy keeps in-frame clones and lacks some. The sample gives 250,000 to 350,000 clones, almost 90% of which show up once; roughly 1.5% is in the top ten. Sequencing was done on a sample of PBMCs or T cells enriched from blood (not recorded which). All receptors come from a woman aged 18-29 years with acute COVID-19.

Comments on this clone: A junction boundary mismatches the germline segment, possibly from a read error. The chain combines TRBV6-2 or TRBV6-3 with TRBJ2-7; 11 bases match TRBD2. In germline, CDR1 is MNHEY, CDR2 SVGEGT. CDR3 size: 11 residues. The CDR3 region has the DNA TGTGCCAGCAGTCGTAGCGGGAGGGCGAGCTTC. Its protein product is CASSRSGRASF.

The V gene is TRBV6-1, the J gene TRBJ2-7; TRBD2 matches 7 bases. There are 16 residues in the CDR3. V shed 4 bases, J shed 6 bases, and the junction held 15 bases outside the gene matches. Germline V gene data show CDR1 as MNHNS and CDR2 as SASEGT. The CDR3 DNA reads as TGTGCCAGCAGTGCCCGGAGGAGCGGGGAGGGTTCCGAGCAGTACTTC. This gives the protein CASSARRSGEGSEQYF.

This chain connects TRBV29-1 to TRBJ2-6; tentative D call: TRBD1 (5 bases). V dropped 0 bases and J dropped 19 bases, with 16 bases sitting between them. This CDR3 region has 12 residues. The germline CDR1 and CDR2 sequences are SQVTM and ANQGSEA. The CDR3 nucleotides are TGCAGCGTTGAAGAAGGAGTCGCGACAGCTACTTTC. Translated, it gives CSVEEGVATATF.

V and J are TRBV5-1 and TRBJ1-1, with unresolved D. CDR1 is SGHRS and CDR2 is YFSETQ in the germline V gene. Trimming took off 3 bases at V and 6 bases at J, with 24 bases between the two ends. The CDR3 spans 17 residues. This CDR3 reads CASSSLPYFPRGPEAFF. The CDR3, as DNA: TGCGCCAGCAGCTCACTCCCATATTTCCCGCGTGGGCCTGAAGCTTTCTTT.